These 4 T cell receptor beta chains were all obtained from the same sample, sequenced in a study of cytomegalovirus exposure and HLA in healthy donors. Both 60 Vbeta primers and 13 Jbeta primers went into the PCR. The assay was immunoSEQ multiplex PCR, and TCRdb's table has in-frame clones only and misses some. Among 55,000 to 65,000 clones listed, roughly 80% were seen once. Sequencing input: PBMCs. These receptors all come from a woman aged 40 to 55 in good health and CMV-seronegative.

The CDR3 reads CASSLDERLTTGELFF. DNA for the CDR3: TGTGCCAGCAGCTTAGATGAGCGTCTCACCACCGGGGAGCTGTTTTTT. V usage is TRBV11-2 and J usage is TRBJ2-2; D is ambiguous. Germline CDR1 reads SGHAT; CDR2 reads FQNNGV. CDR3 length: 16 residues. Trimming pared 0 bases from V and 4 bases from J, leaving 12 bases between.

The chain joins TRBV6-1 to TRBJ1-5; TRBD1 matches at 10 bases. J lost 2 bases, V lost 4 bases, and 2 bases had no gene match. This CDR3 comprises 15 residues. Germline lookup yields CDR1 MNHNS and CDR2 SASEGT. For the CDR3, the DNA is TGTGCCAGCAGTGCGGACAGGGGGGGCAATCAGCCCCAGCATTTT. It encodes CASSADRGGNQPQHF.

This clone came up a few times. V is TRBV9 and J is TRBJ2-2, with 11 nucleotides matching TRBD2. Germline CDR1 SGDLS, CDR2 YYNGEE. The CDR3 has 16 residues. The ends lost 2 bases at V and 7 bases at J; junction bases unmatched: 7. The CDR3 loop reads CASSVSGRAGGGELFF. Written as DNA, the CDR3 is TGTGCCAGCAGCGTTAGCGGGAGGGCCGGGGGCGGGGAGCTGTTTTTT.

This clone was counted a few times. Additional DNA sequences in this sample encode the identical CDR3. The V gene is TRBV5-1, the J gene TRBJ2-5, with 14 bases lining up with TRBD2. The CDR3 is 15 amino acids. The V gene's germline CDR1 is SGHRS and CDR2 YFSETQ. With V trimmed by 0 bases and J by 5 bases, 0 bases remained unmatched. This CDR3 is CASSLGLAGGETQYF. The CDR3 DNA reads TGCGCCAGCAGCTTGGGACTAGCGGGAGGGGAGACCCAGTACTTC.